This is a list of T cell receptor beta chains from one sample in a study of neurological immune-mediated disorders. TCRdb passed the 5' RACE reads through MiXCR, listing each CDR3 protein once. In the table there are about 48,000 distinct CDR3 sequences, 10% of which are singletons. The sample consisted of PBMCs. All receptors derive from a woman in her thirties or forties with HTLV-1-associated myelopathy (HAM/TSP). Both conserved end residues are trimmed from each CDR3.

V gene	J gene	CDR3 protein
TRBV5-1	TRBJ2-3	ASSFLWGHTGDTQY
TRBV7-6	TRBJ2-1	ASIRGQPDNEQF
TRBV18	TRBJ2-1	ASSPGFSYNEQF
TRBV20-1	TRBJ2-5	SALIAGETQY
TRBV5-1	TRBJ1-1	ASCRGLGTEAF
TRBV12-5	TRBJ2-2	ASGVTNTGELF
TRBV12-3/TRBV12-4	TRBJ2-2	ASSLIPILAGGLGWTGELF
TRBV5-6	TRBJ2-1	ASSLDLGRGPPSNEQF
TRBV18	TRBJ1-1	ASSPGTHPMNTEAF
TRBV7-6	TRBJ2-1	ASSHGAGVYNEQF
TRBV7-8	TRBJ1-5	ASSLRGTGDGQPQH
TRBV5-1	TRBJ2-2	ASSLRTGGATGELF
TRBV6-1	TRBJ1-1	ASSVDRGTEAF
TRBV20-1	TRBJ2-1	SARGTSVRTYNEQF
TRBV4-2	TRBJ1-5	ASSQAFGQGNQPQH
TRBV4-3	TRBJ2-2	ASSQDSITGELF